The 19 T cell receptor beta chains below come from one sample, sequenced in a study of blood T cell repertoires in COVID-19. Some clones are missing from TCRdb's copy, which holds only in-frame ones; the method was immunoSEQ multiplex PCR. Of 200,000 or so clones detected, approximately 84% appear once; the ten largest clones hold about 1.7%. Sequencing was carried out using PBMCs or T cells enriched from blood (not recorded which). All receptors derive from a man aged 60 to 75 who had recovered from COVID-19.

The J gene is TRBJ2-3, the V gene TRBV7-8, with unresolved D. Germline values: CDR1 SGHVS, CDR2 FQNEAQ. Trimming cost V 1 base and J 1 base, with 9 bases left between them. The CDR3 has 15 amino acids. DNA for the CDR3: TGTGCCAGCAGCTTAGGACATCCCGGCACAGATACGCAGTATTTT. Translation: CASSLGHPGTDTQYF.

This rearrangement joins TRBV21-1 to TRBJ1-2. TRBV21-1 represents a pseudogene. The CDR3 spans 14 residues. The CDR3 spells CASSKAELIYGYTF. In DNA, the CDR3 is TGTGCCAGCAGCAAAGCAGAGTTGATCTATGGCTACACCTTC.

This chain uses TRBV19 with TRBJ1-1, with 7 nucleotides matching TRBD1. The CDR3 is made up of 15 amino acids. Germline loops: CDR1 LNHDA, CDR2 SQIVND (reference sequence). V trimming: 6 bases; J trimming: 2 bases; junction bases outside the gene matches: 9. CDR3 bases: TGTGCCAGTAGGACTCGGGGACAGACTAACACTGAAGCTTTCTTT. Translated: CASRTRGQTNTEAFF.

The genes are TRBV24-1 and TRBJ2-7; the D is unclear. Trimming shortened V by 6 bases and J by 0 bases, and 8 bases separated the two germline ends. In germline, CDR1 is KGHDR, CDR2 SFDVKD. This CDR3 is built from 13 residues. The chain's CDR3 is CATSNTNSYEQYF. The CDR3 nucleotides read TGTGCCACCAGTAACACAAACTCCTACGAGCAGTACTTC.

The chain combines TRBV29-1 with TRBJ1-1, with D perhaps TRBD1 (5 bases). V lost 6 bases, J lost 4 bases, and 18 bases lay in between. The CDR3 is made up of 14 amino acids. From germline, CDR1 is SQVTM and CDR2 ANQGSEA. The CDR3 loop is CSVGLVGGSTEAFF. The CDR3 nucleotides are TGCAGCGTAGGCCTTGTGGGGGGTAGCACTGAAGCTTTCTTT.

The chain joins TRBV6-5 to TRBJ1-1; 7 bases fit TRBD1. The V gene end was trimmed by 6 bases and the J gene end by 11 bases; junction bases not matched to a gene: 9. CDR3 length equals 12 residues. Germline V gives CDR1 MNHEY, CDR2 SVGAGI. CDR3 DNA: TGTGCCAGCAGAAATGACAGGGCGAGGGCTTTCTTT. Its translation is CASRNDRARAFF.

This clone was recorded once. This chain links TRBV11-3 with TRBJ2-1; unclear D gene. The CDR3 length is 13 residues. Germline loops: CDR1 SGHNT, CDR2 YENEEA. Trimming cost V 0 bases and J 4 bases, with 4 bases left between them. DNA for the CDR3: TGTGCCAGCAGCTTAGAGGAGTACAATGAGCAGTTCTTC. This codes for CASSLEEYNEQFF.

This chain joins TRBV7-3 and TRBJ2-3; 8 positions agree with TRBD1. This CDR3 has 15 amino acids. The ends lost 3 bases at V and 0 bases at J; junction bases unmatched: 2. Germline CDR1 and CDR2: SGHTA and FQGTGA. The DNA for the CDR3 is TGTGCCAGCAGCTTCCAGGGGGCTAGCACAGATACGCAGTATTTT. Amino acids: CASSFQGASTDTQYF.

The V call is TRBV5-8, the J call TRBJ1-5; no clear D gene. This CDR3 has 14 amino acids. Germline V gives CDR1 SGHTS, CDR2 YDEGEE. Between the trimmed V and J ends, which lost 2 bases and 4 bases, there was a span of 10 bases. CDR3 bases: TGTGCCAGCAGCTTAGGACTCGGTAATCAGCCCCAGCATTTT. Amino acids: CASSLGLGNQPQHF.

V usage is TRBV15 and J usage is TRBJ1-1; D remains unclear. V shed 1 base and J shed 1 base, with 7 bases lying between them. CDR1 LNHNV and CDR2 YYDKDF come from the germline V gene (reference sequence). The CDR3 is made up of 14 amino acids. The CDR3 DNA reads TGTGCCACCAGCAGAGTCTACAGGAACACTGAAGCTTTCTTT. Translated: CATSRVYRNTEAFF.

The rearrangement uses TRBV6-6 and TRBJ1-5; D is perhaps TRBD1 (5 bases). CDR1 is MNHNY and CDR2 is SVGAGI in the germline V gene (reference sequence). The V end was cut by 3 bases, the J end by 7 bases, with 13 bases between. The CDR3 sequence is 14 residues long. CDR3 DNA: TGTGCCAGCAGTTATAGCCAACCAGGGCAGCCCCAGCATTTT. Protein: CASSYSQPGQPQHF.

This sequence joins TRBV15 and TRBJ2-5; perhaps TRBD1 as D (6 bases). Trimming shortened V by 3 bases and J by 4 bases, and 12 bases separated the two germline ends. Per germline, CDR1 LNHNV and CDR2 YYDKDF (reference sequence). The CDR3 is 14 residues long. CDR3 region: CATSRHRVSETQYF. CDR3 nucleotide sequence: TGTGCCACCAGCAGGCACAGGGTGTCAGAGACCCAGTACTTC. Full variable domain (missing parts from reference TRBV15 and TRBJ2-5): DAMVIQNPRYQVTQFGKPVTLSCSQTLNHNVMYWYQQKSSQAPKLLFHYYDKDFNNEADTPDNFQSRRPNTSFCFLDIRSPGLGDTAMYLCATSRHRVSETQYFGPGTRLLVL.

J is TRBJ2-6 and V is TRBV18; D uncertain. The CDR3 spans 16 residues. Germline V gives CDR1 KGHSH, CDR2 LQKENI. The germline V and J ends were trimmed by 2 bases and 4 bases, with 12 bases remaining between them. CDR3 in amino acids: CASSPTVLIGANVLTF. DNA for the CDR3: TGTGCCAGCTCACCAACGGTCCTTATCGGGGCCAACGTCCTGACTTTC. Variable domain in full (rest from reference TRBV18 and TRBJ2-6): NAGVMQNPRHLVRRRGQEARLRCSPMKGHSHVYWYRQLPEEGLKFMVYLQKENIIDESGMPKERFSAEFPKEGPSILRIQQVVRGDSAAYFCASSPTVLIGANVLTFGAGSRLTVL.

This clone showed up just a few times. The chain couples TRBV5-1 to TRBJ1-3; D unresolved. Trimming removed 0 bases from V and 0 bases from J, with 7 bases in between. Germline CDR1 SGHRS, CDR2 YFSETQ. This CDR3 spans 15 amino acids. CDR3 region: CASSLAGSSGNTIYF. For the CDR3, the DNA is TGCGCCAGCAGCTTGGCCGGGAGCTCTGGAAACACCATATATTTT.

The CDR3 loop reads CASSRTGQRYEQYF. The CDR3 DNA is TGTGCCAGCAGTCGGACAGGGCAGAGGTACGAGCAGTACTTC. V is TRBV6-2 or TRBV6-3 and J is TRBJ2-7; TRBD1 matches at 8 bases. Germline CDR1 is MNHEY and CDR2 is SVGEGT. The CDR3 is 14 amino acids. The J segment lost 4 bases and the V segment lost 5 bases, leaving 7 bases of the junction unmatched.

This chain's CDR3 is CASGLVSGTGFNGYTF. DNA of the CDR3: TGTGCTAGTGGTTTGGTCTCCGGGACAGGGTTCAATGGCTACACCTTC. The chain combines TRBV12-5 with TRBJ1-2; 9 bases are a match to TRBD1. The CDR3 runs 16 residues. Germline trimming cut 0 bases from V and 6 bases from J; bases unmatched to any gene: 8. From germline, CDR1 is LGHNT and CDR2 FRNRAP.

The genes are TRBV5-4 and TRBJ2-7, with TRBD2 identical over 12 bases. The V gene end was trimmed by 4 bases and the J gene end by 0 bases; junction bases not matched to a gene: 11. The CDR3 loop spans 18 amino acids. Germline assignment: CDR1 SGHNT and CDR2 YYREEE (reference sequence). In nucleotides, the CDR3 is TGTGCCAGCAGCACAGGACTAGCGGGGTACTCAAGCTCCTACGAGCAGTACTTC. It translates to CASSTGLAGYSSSYEQYF.

The chain couples TRBV21-1 to TRBJ1-6; TRBD1, the D gene given by the table, was not confirmed from the DNA. TRBV21-1 is a pseudogene. The CDR3 has 17 amino acids. The CDR3 sequence is CASSEAGQRDYNSPLHF. CDR3 nucleotides: TGTGCCAGCAGCGAAGCGGGACAGCGCGACTATAATTCACCCCTCCACTTT.

The gene calls are TRBV7-2 and TRBJ1-5; TRBD1 matches at 8 bases. The CDR3 contains 14 residues. Germline CDR1 reads SGHTA; CDR2 reads FQGNSA. Trimming removed 5 bases from V and 7 bases from J; junction bases left unmatched: 7. CDR3 DNA sequence: TGTGCCAGCAGCCAGAGCGGACAGGGCCAGCCCCAGCATTTT. Protein sequence: CASSQSGQGQPQHF.